The subject of this entry is one T cell receptor beta chain. This CDR3 has 14 residues. Per the germline V gene, CDR1 is MDHEN and CDR2 is SYDVKM. The ends were cut back, 4 bases at V and 8 bases at J, with 14 bases in the middle. Profiled with immunoSEQ multiplex PCR; TCRdb holds only in-frame clones, not every one. Of about a million clones detected, approximately 80% appear once; the ten largest clones hold approximately 0.95%. This specimen belongs to a study of shared clonotypes between healthy human individuals. The rearrangement joins TRBV28 to TRBJ1-4; possibly TRBD1 for D (5 bases). The sequenced material came from memory CD4+ T cells from PBMCs. Specified subset: CD45RA-negative fraction. The sequence came from a man aged 18 to 30 in good health. Some clones in this sample may be carry-over from other donors' samples. The chain's CDR3 is CASSSGALREKLFF. Here the CDR3 DNA reads TGTGCCAGCAGTTCTGGGGCACTGAGGGAAAAACTGTTTTTT. The full variable domain, its missing parts supplied by reference TRBV28 and TRBJ1-4, is DVKVTQSSRYLVKRTGEKVFLECVQDMDHENMFWYRQDPGLGLRLIYFSYDVKMKEKGDIPEGYSVSREKKERFSLILESASTNQTSMYLCASSSGALREKLFFGSGTQLSVL.